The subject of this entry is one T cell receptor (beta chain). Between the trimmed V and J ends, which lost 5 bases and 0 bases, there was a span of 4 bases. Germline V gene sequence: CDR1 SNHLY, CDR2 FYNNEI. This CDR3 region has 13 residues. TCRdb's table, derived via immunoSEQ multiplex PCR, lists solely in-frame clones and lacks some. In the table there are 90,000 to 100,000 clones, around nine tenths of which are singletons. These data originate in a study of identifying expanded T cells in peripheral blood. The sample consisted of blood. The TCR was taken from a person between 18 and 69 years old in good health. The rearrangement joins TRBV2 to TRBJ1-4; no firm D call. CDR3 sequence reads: CASSKTTNEKLFF. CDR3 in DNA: TGTGCCAGCAGTAAAACAACTAATGAAAAACTGTTTTTT.